The sequence of this TCR beta chain was determined in a study of tumor-infiltrating lymphocytes in primary liver carcinoma. Study in general: Both sexes were represented among patients, who were 30 to 69 years old. Spanning 4.2 to 10 cm, the tumors were T1-T3 N0M0.

About this clonotype: No DNA is shown, since the ends of the CDR3 on it are uncertain; the CDR3 is the one TCRdb lists.

Unsorted whole blood supplied the RNA, and germline DNA was extracted too. A primer matching the constant region was used to make TCR beta cDNA from approximately 0.45 ug of total RNA. Three nested multiplex PCR rounds, a slightly modified ARM-PCR, produced the libraries for TCR beta. With TRBV1-TRBV30 forward primers and a C-beta reverse primer, the first two PCR rounds were run for roughly 9 cycles each. MiXCR was run by TCRdb on the multiplex PCR reads, yielding one entry per CDR3 protein. The profile shows 300,000 to 350,000 distinct CDR3 sequences, 65% of them singletons. Germline assignment: CDR1 GTSNPN and CDR2 SVGIG (reference sequence). The length of the CDR3 is 12 amino acids, counting both ends.

The chain joins TRBV30 to TRBJ1-5; TRBD1 reflects the table's D call only, with no check against the DNA. The specimen was peripheral blood. The clonotype was recovered from a man aged 40-50 years with primary liver carcinoma and hepatitis B virus infection. The CDR3 sequence: CAWGQGNQPHHF.